This record looks at one TCR beta chain sequence and its context. Its antigen is currently unknown. Amplification of TCR beta CDR3 regions was performed using RNA transcripts as template. RT-PCR in the first round (using the HTBI primer set) targeted the TCR CDR3. TCRdb re-analysed the multiplex PCR reads in MiXCR, keeping a single row per CDR3 protein. The sample has 300,000 to 400,000 distinct CDR3 sequences, roughly 18% seen once. The sample belongs to a study of T cells in Graves' hyperthyroidism and ophthalmopathy. Study-wide results and caveats: Ophthalmopathy stood apart from stable hyperthyroidism in a 13 V-J model.

The sample comprised blood. The sequence derives from a woman between 50 and 59 years old with Graves' hyperthyroidism.

The CDR3 loop reads CASSNNPNTQYF. Here the CDR3 DNA reads TGTGCCAGCAGCAATAACCCAAATACGCAGTATTTT. The genes are TRBV14 and TRBJ2-3; D unresolved. The V and J ends lost 5 bases and 7 bases respectively, with 10 bases between them. The CDR3 loop spans 12 amino acids. Germline V lookup: CDR1 SGHDN, CDR2 FVKESK.